This TCR beta chain was recorded in a study of vaccination effects on CD4 cells after COVID-19. Details on this clone: Its specificity is unknown.

Study-level points and caveats: Researchers reported few convalescent patients and no early post-infection timepoints in the study. Pronounced clonal contraction occurred in clones induced by infection and by vaccine late after vaccination.

Sequencing was performed with immunoSEQ multiplex PCR; in TCRdb, only in-frame clones are kept and a portion is missing. Of approximately 74,000 clones detected, under 85% appear once; the ten largest clones hold roughly 2.9%. Before any sequencing was done, the ViraFEST assay used viral peptide pools to expand antigen-specific CD4+ T cells. CD4+ T cells were isolated after roughly nine days of culture. Previously uninfected by SARS-CoV-2, the vaccine recipients also showed negative nucleocapsid antibodies. On day 3 and again on day 7, half the medium was replaced with IL-2 medium. Material: CD4+ T cells from PBMCs cultured with HCoV-NL63 spike peptides, obtained before COVID-19 vaccination. The source of this sequence is a human donor who received a COVID-19 vaccine.

CDR3 loop: CASSERLGSSNQPQHF. DNA for the CDR3: TGTGCCAGCAGTGAAAGGCTGGGGTCGAGCAATCAGCCCCAGCATTTT. J is TRBJ1-5 and V is TRBV2; D is undetermined. Trimming left V 2 bases short and J 1 base short, with 12 bases between. From germline, CDR1 is SNHLY and CDR2 FYNNEI. The CDR3 is made up of 16 amino acids.